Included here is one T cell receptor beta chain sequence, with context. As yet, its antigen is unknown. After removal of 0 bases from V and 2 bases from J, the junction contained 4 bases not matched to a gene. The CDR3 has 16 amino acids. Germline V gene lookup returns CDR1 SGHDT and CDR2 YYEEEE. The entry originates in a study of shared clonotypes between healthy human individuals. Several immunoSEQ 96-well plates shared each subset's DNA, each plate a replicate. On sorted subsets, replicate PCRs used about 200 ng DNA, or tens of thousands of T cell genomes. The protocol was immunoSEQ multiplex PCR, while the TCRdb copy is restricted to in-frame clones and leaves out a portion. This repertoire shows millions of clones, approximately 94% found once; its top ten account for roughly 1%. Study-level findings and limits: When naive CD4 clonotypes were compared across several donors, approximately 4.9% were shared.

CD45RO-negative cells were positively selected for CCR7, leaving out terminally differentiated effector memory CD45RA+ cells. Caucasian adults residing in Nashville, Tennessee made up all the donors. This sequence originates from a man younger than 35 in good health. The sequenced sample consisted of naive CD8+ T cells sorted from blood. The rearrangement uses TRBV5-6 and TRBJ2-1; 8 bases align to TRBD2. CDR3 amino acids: CASSLVGLGPYNEQFF. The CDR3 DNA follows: TGTGCCAGCAGCTTGGTGGGACTAGGTCCCTACAATGAGCAGTTCTTC.